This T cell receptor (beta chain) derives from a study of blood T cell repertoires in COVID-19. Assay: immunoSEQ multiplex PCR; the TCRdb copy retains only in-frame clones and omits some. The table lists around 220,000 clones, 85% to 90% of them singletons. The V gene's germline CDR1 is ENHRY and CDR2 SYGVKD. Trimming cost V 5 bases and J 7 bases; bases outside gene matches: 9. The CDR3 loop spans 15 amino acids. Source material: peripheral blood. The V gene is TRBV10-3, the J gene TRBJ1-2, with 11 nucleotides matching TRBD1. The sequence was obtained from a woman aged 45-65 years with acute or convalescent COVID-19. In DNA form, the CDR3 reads TGTGCCATCAGTTCGCCCGGACAGGGGGCGAGTGGCTACACCTTC. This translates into CAISSPGQGASGYTF.